The 17 T cell receptor beta chains given below trace back to one sample, sequenced in a study of cytomegalovirus exposure and HLA in healthy donors. The study ran its PCR with 60 Vbeta and 13 Jbeta primers. TCRdb's copy holds only in-frame clones and misses some; the assay was immunoSEQ multiplex PCR. The sample lists about 120,000 clones, roughly four fifths occurring once. The sample comprised PBMCs. The receptors shown here come from a middle-aged man in good health and CMV-seronegative.

The chain employs TRBV10-1 and TRBJ1-3, with TRBD1 matching 9 bases. The germline CDR1 and CDR2 sequences are WNHNN and SYGVQD (reference sequence). This CDR3 is built from 18 residues. V trimming: 0 bases; J trimming: 3 bases; junction bases outside the gene matches: 9. The CDR3 DNA reads as TGCGCCAGCAGTGAGTCTCCATATGGGACAGGGTGTGGAAACACCATATATTTT. Translating gives CASSESPYGTGCGNTIYF.

The gene calls are TRBV2 and TRBJ2-1; 12 bases are shared with TRBD2. Germline CDR1 is SNHLY and CDR2 is FYNNEI. The junction had 6 bases not matched to a gene; V was cut back by 10 bases and J by 5 bases. This CDR3 is 14 amino acids long. DNA of the CDR3: TGTGCCATAGCCGGACTAGCGGGAAACAATGAGCAGTTCTTC. It translates to CAIAGLAGNNEQFF.

The gene calls are TRBV19 and TRBJ2-7; maybe TRBD2 (6 bases). The germline V and J ends were trimmed by 5 bases and 3 bases, with 17 bases remaining between them. This CDR3 has 15 amino acids. CDR1 is LNHDA, CDR2 SQIVND, per germline (reference sequence). CDR3: CASSSPGTANYEQYF. The DNA for the CDR3 is TGTGCCAGTAGTTCGCCGGGGACTGCCAACTACGAGCAGTACTTC.

This chain uses TRBV4-2 with TRBJ2-7, with D possibly matching TRBD2 (6 bases). Germline values: CDR1 LGHNA, CDR2 YNFKEQ. Between the trimmed V and J ends, which lost 1 base and 1 base, there was a span of 17 bases. The CDR3 contains 17 residues. The DNA of the CDR3 is TGTGCCAGCAGCCAAGGAAGTAGGAGGGAACAGTCCTACGAGCAGTACTTC. It is translated as CASSQGSRREQSYEQYF.

This clone came up a few times. The chain carries TRBV19 and TRBJ1-5, with 7 bases identical to TRBD1. The junction had 6 bases not matched to a gene; V was cut back by 5 bases and J by 2 bases. Germline loops: CDR1 LNHDA, CDR2 SQIVND (reference sequence). The CDR3 covers 15 residues. The CDR3 nucleotides read TGTGCCAGTAGTCCCCGGGACAGAGGCAATCAGCCCCAGCATTTT. Translated, it gives CASSPRDRGNQPQHF.

V gene TRBV5-8 combines with J gene TRBJ2-2; possibly TRBD2 for D (6 bases). The ends were cut back, 4 bases at V and 6 bases at J, with 16 bases in the middle. CDR1 and CDR2 (germline): SGHTS, YDEGEE. The CDR3 has 15 amino acids. CDR3 loop: CASSISGTRAGELFF. CDR3 nucleotide sequence: TGTGCCAGCAGCATCTCCGGGACTCGTGCCGGGGAGCTGTTTTTT.

The rearrangement joins TRBV23-1 to TRBJ2-1, with TRBD1 identical over 10 bases. TRBV23-1 is known as an ORF, though its function is uncertain. V dropped 3 bases and J dropped 5; count of bases not matched to a gene: 4. This CDR3 spans 15 amino acids. Here the CDR3 reads CASSHGTGDDNEQFF. CDR3 sequence (DNA): TGCGCCAGCAGTCACGGGACAGGGGATGACAATGAGCAGTTCTTC.

The V and J genes are TRBV5-1 and TRBJ1-4; 7 bases line up with TRBD1. The CDR3 has 14 residues. Germline values: CDR1 SGHRS, CDR2 YFSETQ. With 1 base clipped from V and 4 bases from J, the junction kept 1 base outside the gene matches. Here the CDR3 reads CASSLRQGNEKLFF. The CDR3 DNA follows: TGCGCCAGCAGCTTGAGACAGGGTAATGAAAAACTGTTTTTT.

The gene calls are TRBV2 and TRBJ1-1, with 12 bases that match TRBD1. The V gene end was trimmed by 6 bases and the J gene end by 7 bases; junction bases not matched to a gene: 6. CDR3 length: 14 residues. Germline assignment: CDR1 SNHLY and CDR2 FYNNEI. The CDR3 loop reads CASRWGQGADEAFF. CDR3 nucleotides: TGTGCCAGCAGGTGGGGACAGGGGGCGGATGAAGCTTTCTTT.

The chain uses TRBV7-7 and TRBJ1-5; no firm D call. The germline gives CDR1 SSHAT, CDR2 FNYEAQ (reference sequence). This CDR3 comprises 19 residues. V was cut by 2 bases and J by 0 bases, with 20 bases left in between. CDR3 amino acids: CASSLLGRTGWYSNQPQHF. In DNA form, the CDR3 reads TGTGCCAGCAGCTTACTCGGACGGACTGGATGGTATAGCAATCAGCCCCAGCATTTT.

V gene TRBV18 combines with J gene TRBJ1-2, with D unclear. CDR3 length: 14 amino acids. V was trimmed by 3 bases and J by 6 bases, leaving 14 bases between them. Per the germline V gene, CDR1 is KGHSH and CDR2 is LQKENI. This CDR3 is CASSPFSSGDGYTF. For the CDR3, the DNA is TGTGCCAGCTCACCCTTCTCGTCCGGAGATGGCTACACCTTC.

This sequence joins TRBV12-5 and TRBJ2-2; a weak D match, TRBD2 (5 bases). The CDR3 is 12 amino acids. CDR1 and CDR2 from the germline V gene are LGHNT and FRNRAP. The V and J ends lost 2 bases and 7 bases respectively, with 5 bases between them. CDR3 region: CASGLRGGELFF. The CDR3 DNA is TGTGCTAGTGGTTTGCGGGGCGGGGAGCTGTTTTTT.

In DNA, the CDR3 is TGTGCCAGCAGGTTTATGGGACAGATTGAAGCTTTCTTT. Translating gives CASRFMGQIEAFF. The chain recombines TRBV27 with TRBJ1-1, with TRBD1 matching over 7 bases. Germline V lookup: CDR1 MNHEY, CDR2 SMNVEV (reference sequence). V gave up 6 bases and J gave up 7 bases; unmatched junction bases: 8. The length of the CDR3 is 13 residues.

The chain has TRBV30 and TRBJ1-1, with 8 bases aligning to TRBD1. CDR1 is GTSNPN and CDR2 is SVGIG in the germline V gene (reference sequence). The CDR3 extends over 13 amino acids. J lost 1 base, V lost 5 bases, and 3 bases had no gene match. CDR3 sequence reads: CAWAGQGNTEAFF. CDR3 bases: TGTGCCTGGGCCGGACAGGGGAACACTGAAGCTTTCTTT.

On this clone itself: Sequence at one end of the junction differs from germline and may be a read error. The chain couples TRBV18 to TRBJ2-6, with a tentative D call TRBD1 (5 bases). The CDR3 totals 15 residues. Germline-derived CDR1 and CDR2 are KGHSH and LQKENI. The CDR3 sequence is CASSTLDPGANGLTF. The CDR3 DNA sequence: TGTGCCAGCTCAACCCTTGACCCTGGGGCCAACGGCCTGACTTTC.

This CDR3 is CASRLERGRLKETQYF. CDR3 sequence (DNA): TGTGCCAGCAGATTAGAGAGGGGGCGCCTGAAAGAGACCCAGTACTTC. The V and J genes are TRBV28 and TRBJ2-5; 7 bases match TRBD1. This CDR3 is built from 16 residues. Germline assignment: CDR1 MDHEN and CDR2 SYDVKM. V was clipped by 6 bases and J by 3 bases; unmatched bases: 13.

The chain employs TRBV5-5 and TRBJ1-1; TRBD1 matches 7 bases. Germline V gene sequence: CDR1 SGHKS, CDR2 YYEKEE (reference sequence). Unmatched junction bases numbered 3, after V lost 3 bases and J lost 1 base. CDR3 length: 14 amino acids. The CDR3 DNA follows: TGTGCCAGCAGCTCCGGGACAGAGAACACTGAAGCTTTCTTT. Translation gives CASSSGTENTEAFF.